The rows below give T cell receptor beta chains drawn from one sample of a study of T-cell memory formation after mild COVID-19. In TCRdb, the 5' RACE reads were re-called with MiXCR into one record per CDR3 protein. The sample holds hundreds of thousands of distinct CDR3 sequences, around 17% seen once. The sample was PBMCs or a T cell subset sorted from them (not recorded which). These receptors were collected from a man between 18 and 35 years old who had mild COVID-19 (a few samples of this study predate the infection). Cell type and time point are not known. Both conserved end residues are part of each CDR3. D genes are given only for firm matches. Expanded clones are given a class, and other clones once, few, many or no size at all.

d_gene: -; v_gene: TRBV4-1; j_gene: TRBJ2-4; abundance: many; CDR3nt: TGCGCCAGCAGCCATAAGTCTATCCCAAACATTCAGTACTTC; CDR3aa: CASSHKSIPNIQYF
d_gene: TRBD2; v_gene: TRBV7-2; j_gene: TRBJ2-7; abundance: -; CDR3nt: TGTGCCAGCAGCCCCCCAAGCGGGGGGGCATACGAGCAGTACTTC; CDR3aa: CASSPPSGGAYEQYF
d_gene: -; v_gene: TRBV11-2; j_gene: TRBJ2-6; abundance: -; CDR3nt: TGTGCCAGCAGCTGGATCAGGGATAACCTCTCTGGGGCCAACGTCCTGACTTTC; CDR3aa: CASSWIRDNLSGANVLTF
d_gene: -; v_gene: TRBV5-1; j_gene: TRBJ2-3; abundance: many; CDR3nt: TGCGCCAGCAGCTTGGTAGGGGAAATAGATACGCAGTATTTT; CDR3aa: CASSLVGEIDTQYF
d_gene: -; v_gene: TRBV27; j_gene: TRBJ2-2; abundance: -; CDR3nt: TGTGCCAGCAGTTACATAGTTACCGGGGAGCTGTTTTTT; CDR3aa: CASSYIVTGELFF
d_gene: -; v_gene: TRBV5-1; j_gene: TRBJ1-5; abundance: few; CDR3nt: TGCGCCAGCAGCGTGCAGGGCAATCAGCCCCAGCATTTT; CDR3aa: CASSVQGNQPQHF
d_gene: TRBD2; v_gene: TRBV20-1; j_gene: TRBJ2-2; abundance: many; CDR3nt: TGCAGTGCTAGAGCGGGAGCGGGGGGCTCGAACACCGGGGAGCTGTTTTTT; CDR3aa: CSARAGAGGSNTGELFF
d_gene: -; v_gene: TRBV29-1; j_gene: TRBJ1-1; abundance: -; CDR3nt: TGCAGCGTCTGCTGGGGTTTAGACACTGAAGCTTTCTTT; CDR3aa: CSVCWGLDTEAFF
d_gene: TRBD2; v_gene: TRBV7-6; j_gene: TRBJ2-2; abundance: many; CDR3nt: TGTGCCAGCAGCTTAAACAGCGGGGGAAACACCGGGGAGCTGTTTTTT; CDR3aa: CASSLNSGGNTGELFF
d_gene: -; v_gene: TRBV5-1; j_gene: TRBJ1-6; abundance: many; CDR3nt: TGCGCCAGCAGCTTGGAAGGGACAAATAATTCACCCCTCCACTTT; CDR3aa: CASSLEGTNNSPLHF
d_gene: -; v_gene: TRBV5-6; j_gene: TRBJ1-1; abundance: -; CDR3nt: TGTGCCAGCAGCTTCCAGGGGTGGAGGACTGAAGCTTTCTTT; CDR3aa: CASSFQGWRTEAFF
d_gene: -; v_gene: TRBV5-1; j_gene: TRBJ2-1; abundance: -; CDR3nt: TGCGCCAGCAGGATTTCCGGGACCCAGTACAATGAGCAGTTCTTC; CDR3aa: CASRISGTQYNEQFF
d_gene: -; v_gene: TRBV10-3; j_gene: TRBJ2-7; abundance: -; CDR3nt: TGTGCCATCAGTGGGGCGGACGAGTACGAGCAGTACTTC; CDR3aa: CAISGADEYEQYF
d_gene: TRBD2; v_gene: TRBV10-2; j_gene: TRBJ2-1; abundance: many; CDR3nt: TGCGCCAGCAGTGTCTTCCCGGCTAGCGGGGGGGCAGGCGGTAATGAGCAGTTCTTC; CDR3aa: CASSVFPASGGAGGNEQFF
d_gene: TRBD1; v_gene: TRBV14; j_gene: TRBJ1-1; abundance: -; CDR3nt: TGTGCCAGCAGCCGCGTGACAGGGGCGGGGGACACTGAAGCTTTCTTT; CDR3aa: CASSRVTGAGDTEAFF
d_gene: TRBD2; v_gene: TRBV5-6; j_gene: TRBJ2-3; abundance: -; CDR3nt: TGTGCCAGCAGCCGGACTAGCGGGGGGGTGCAGGGTACGCAGTATTTT; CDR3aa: CASSRTSGGVQGTQYF
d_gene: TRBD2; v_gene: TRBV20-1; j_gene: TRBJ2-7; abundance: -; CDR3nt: TGCAGTGCTAGTCCCACTAGCGGGGGGGCCGGTAACGAGCAGTACTTC; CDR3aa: CSASPTSGGAGNEQYF
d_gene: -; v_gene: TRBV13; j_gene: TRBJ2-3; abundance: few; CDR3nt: TGTGCCAGCGCTCTCACCGCGGCAGATACGCAGTATTTT; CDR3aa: CASALTAADTQYF
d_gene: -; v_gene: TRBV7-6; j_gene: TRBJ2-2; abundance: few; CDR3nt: TGTGCCAGCAGGACCGGGACATCCACCGGGGAGCTGTTTTTT; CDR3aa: CASRTGTSTGELFF
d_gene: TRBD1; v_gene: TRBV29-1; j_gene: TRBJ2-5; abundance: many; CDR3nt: TGCAGCGGGGACAGGGGTGGAGAGACCCAGTACTTC; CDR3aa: CSGDRGGETQYF
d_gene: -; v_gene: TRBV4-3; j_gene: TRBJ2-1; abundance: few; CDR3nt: TGCGCCAGCAGCCGAGCCCGCCCGAATGAGCAGTTCTTC; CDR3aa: CASSRARPNEQFF
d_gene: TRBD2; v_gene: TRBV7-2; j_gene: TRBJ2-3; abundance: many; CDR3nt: TGTGCCAGCAGCTTAGTCGGCGGGGGGGATACGCAGTATTTT; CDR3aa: CASSLVGGGDTQYF
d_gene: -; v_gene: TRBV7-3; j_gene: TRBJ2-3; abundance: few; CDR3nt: TGTGCCAGCAGCCCGGCCCCGGGACTCCGCACAGATACGCAGTATTTT; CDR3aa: CASSPAPGLRTDTQYF
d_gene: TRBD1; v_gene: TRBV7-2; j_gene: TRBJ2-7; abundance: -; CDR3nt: TGTGCCAGCAGCTTAGTTCCTCAGGGGGCAGACGAGCAGTACTTC; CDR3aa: CASSLVPQGADEQYF
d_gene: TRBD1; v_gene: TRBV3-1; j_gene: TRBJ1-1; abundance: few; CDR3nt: TGTGCCAGCAGCCCGGGACAGTTCACTGAAGCTTTCTTT; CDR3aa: CASSPGQFTEAFF
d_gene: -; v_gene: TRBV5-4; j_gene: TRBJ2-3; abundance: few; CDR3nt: TGTGCCAGCAGCCCGCCGGGACTCTCAGATACGCAGTATTTT; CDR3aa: CASSPPGLSDTQYF
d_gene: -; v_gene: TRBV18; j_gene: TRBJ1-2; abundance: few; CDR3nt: TGTGCCAGCTCACCCACAAGGAACTATGGCTACACCTTC; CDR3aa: CASSPTRNYGYTF
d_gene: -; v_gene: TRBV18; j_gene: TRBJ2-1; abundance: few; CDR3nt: TGTGCCAGCTCACCCGACAAGGCGGGCTCCTACAATGAGCAGTTCTTC; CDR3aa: CASSPDKAGSYNEQFF
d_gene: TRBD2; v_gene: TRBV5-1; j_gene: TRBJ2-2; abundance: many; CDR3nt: TGCGCCAGCCGACCTTCGAGCGGGGGGACTCACACCGGGGAGCTGTTTTTT; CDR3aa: CASRPSSGGTHTGELFF
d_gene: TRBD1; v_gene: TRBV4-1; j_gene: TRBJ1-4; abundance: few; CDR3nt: TGCGCCAGCAGCCGGGATAGACAGGGTATCTCACTCGGTGAAAAACTGTTTTTT; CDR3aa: CASSRDRQGISLGEKLFF
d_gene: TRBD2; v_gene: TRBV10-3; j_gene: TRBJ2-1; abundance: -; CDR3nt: TGTGCCATCAGTGAGCCCCGCGGACTAGCGGGAGCGAAGCAGTTCTTC; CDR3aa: CAISEPRGLAGAKQFF
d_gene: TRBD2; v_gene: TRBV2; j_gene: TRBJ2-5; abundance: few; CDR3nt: TGTGCCAGCAGCCCTATGACTAGCGGTGGAGAGACCCAGTACTTC; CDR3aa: CASSPMTSGGETQYF
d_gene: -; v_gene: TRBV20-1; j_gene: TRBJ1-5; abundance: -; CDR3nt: TGCAGTGCTAGTCGTCGAAAACGAGGGGTTCTCCATAGCAATCAGCCCCAGCATTTT; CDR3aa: CSASRRKRGVLHSNQPQHF
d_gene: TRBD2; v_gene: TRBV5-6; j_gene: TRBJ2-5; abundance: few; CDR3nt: TGTGCCAGCAGCTCGCTAGCGGACCTTGTTGTATCCCTAAAAGAGACCCAGTACTTC; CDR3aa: CASSSLADLVVSLKETQYF
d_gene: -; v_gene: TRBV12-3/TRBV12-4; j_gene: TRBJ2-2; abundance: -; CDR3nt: TGTGCCAGCAGTCACGGGACTCAGAACACCGGGGAGCTGTTTTTT; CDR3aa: CASSHGTQNTGELFF
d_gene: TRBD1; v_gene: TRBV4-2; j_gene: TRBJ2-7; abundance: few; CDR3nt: TGTGCCAGCAGCCCCAGGGGGCTCAACGAGCAGTACTTC; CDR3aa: CASSPRGLNEQYF
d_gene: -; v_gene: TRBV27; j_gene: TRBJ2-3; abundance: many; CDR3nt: TGTGCCAGCAGTTTCTTGTCGGGCACAGATACGCAGTATTTT; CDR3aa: CASSFLSGTDTQYF
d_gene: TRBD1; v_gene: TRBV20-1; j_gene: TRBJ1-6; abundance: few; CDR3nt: TGCAGTGCTATACAGGGGGCTGATAATTCACCCCTCCACTTT; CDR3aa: CSAIQGADNSPLHF
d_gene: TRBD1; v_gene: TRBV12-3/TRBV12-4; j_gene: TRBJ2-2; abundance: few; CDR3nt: TGTGCCAGCAGCCCCAACAGGGGGCTAAGCGGGGAGCTGTTTTTT; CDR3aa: CASSPNRGLSGELFF
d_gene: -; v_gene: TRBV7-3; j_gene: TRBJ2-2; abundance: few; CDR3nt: TGTGCCAGCAGCTTAACCGGAGGGGTCGGCACCGGGGAGCTGTTTTTT; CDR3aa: CASSLTGGVGTGELFF
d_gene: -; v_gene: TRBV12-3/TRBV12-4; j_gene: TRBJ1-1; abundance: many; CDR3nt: TGTGCCAGCAGCAAGGATGAGAACACTGAAGCTTTCTTT; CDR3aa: CASSKDENTEAFF
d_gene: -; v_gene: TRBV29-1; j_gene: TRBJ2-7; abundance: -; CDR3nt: TGCAGCGTTTGGGCCAACTCCTACGAGCAGTACTTC; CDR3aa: CSVWANSYEQYF
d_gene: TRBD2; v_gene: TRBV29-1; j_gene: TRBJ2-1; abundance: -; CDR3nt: TGCAGCGTTGAATCCCCGACTAGCGGGGGGTACAATGAGCAGTTCTTC; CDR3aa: CSVESPTSGGYNEQFF
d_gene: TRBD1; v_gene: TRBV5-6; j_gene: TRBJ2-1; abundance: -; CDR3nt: TGTTCCAGCATCGACAGGGGCCCTTATGAGCAGTTCTTC; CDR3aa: CSSIDRGPYEQFF
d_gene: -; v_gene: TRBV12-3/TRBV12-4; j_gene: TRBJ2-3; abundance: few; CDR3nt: TGTGCCAGCAGTTTTTTCCAGGGCACAGATACGCAGTATTTT; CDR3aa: CASSFFQGTDTQYF
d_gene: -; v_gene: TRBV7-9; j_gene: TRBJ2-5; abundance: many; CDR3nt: TGTGCCAGCACCCGAGGGAGACAAGAGACCCAGTACTTC; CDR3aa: CASTRGRQETQYF
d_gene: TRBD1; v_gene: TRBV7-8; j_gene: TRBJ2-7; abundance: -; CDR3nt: TGTGCCAGCAGCCCAGGGGGGACAGGGGGTGAGCAGTACTTC; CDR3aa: CASSPGGTGGEQYF